Following are 5 T cell receptor beta chains from one sample sequenced in a study of response to subunit inactivated influenza vaccine. TCRdb used MiXCR to reprocess the RT-PCR reads, holding one entry per CDR3 protein. This table has some 480,000 distinct CDR3 sequences, roughly 9.7% appearing once. Sequencing used PBMCs from blood, obtained roughly 6 weeks after vaccination. The receptors were sampled from a man aged 50 or older who received an inactivated influenza vaccine.

This clonotype was found a few times. The chain links TRBV9 to TRBJ1-1; TRBD1 agrees at 7 bases. This CDR3 comprises 15 residues. The V and J ends lost 0 bases and 0 bases, in that order; junction bases with no gene match: 2. The germline V gene encodes CDR1 SGDLS and CDR2 YYNGEE. The CDR3 nucleotides read TGTGCCAGCAGCGTAGAAGGGACAGTGAACACTGAAGCTTTCTTT. Translated, it gives CASSVEGTVNTEAFF.

The chain has TRBV9 and TRBJ2-2; D not resolved. The germline CDR1 and CDR2 sequences are SGDLS and YYNGEE. This CDR3 spans 14 amino acids. V was clipped by 0 bases and J by 6 bases, with 9 bases between them. This CDR3 is CASSVGQIPGELFF. The DNA for the CDR3 is TGTGCCAGCAGCGTAGGCCAGATCCCCGGGGAGCTGTTTTTT.

This clonotype was detected ten times or more. The V call is TRBV5-5, the J call TRBJ1-3, with a tentative D call TRBD1 (6 bases). Germline V CDR1 and CDR2: SGHKS, YYEKEE (reference sequence). CDR3 length equals 16 residues. With 4 bases removed from V and 0 bases from J, the gap between germline ends came to 14 bases. The CDR3 loop is CASSETGIDSGNTIYF. The CDR3 coding sequence is TGTGCCAGCAGCGAGACAGGAATCGACTCTGGAAACACCATATATTTT.

V and J are TRBV6-2 or TRBV6-3 and TRBJ2-7; D uncertain. The CDR3 runs to 12 residues. Germline loops: CDR1 MNHEY, CDR2 SVGEGT. With 7 bases removed from V and 6 bases from J, the gap between germline ends came to 13 bases. As DNA, the CDR3 is TGTGCCAGCACCGCCTGGGGTGGCGAGCAGTACTTC. Amino acids: CASTAWGGEQYF.

This rearrangement joins TRBV2 to TRBJ2-6; the D gene is possibly TRBD2 (5 bases). Per germline, CDR1 SNHLY and CDR2 FYNNEI. There are 12 residues in the CDR3. The V and J ends lost 7 bases and 11 bases respectively, with 12 bases between them. The DNA for the CDR3 is TGTGCCAGCACCGGAGGACTGCACGTCCTGACTTTC. This sequence encodes CASTGGLHVLTF. Full variable domain (rest looked up from reference TRBV2 and TRBJ2-6): EPEVTQTPSHQVTQMGQEVILRCVPISNHLYFYWYRQILGQKVEFLVSFYNNEISEKSEIFDDQFSVERPDGSNFTLKIRSTKLEDSAMYFCASTGGLHVLTFGAGSRLTVL.